The next 28 T cell receptor beta chains were all read from a single sample in a study of CD8+ T cells in alopecia areata. Once RNA had been extracted, it was reverse transcribed into cDNA to act as the sequencing template. The assay was immunoSEQ multiplex PCR, and TCRdb's table has in-frame clones only and misses some. The sample consists of about 42,000 clones, around three fifths of them appearing once. Indicated treatment: oral pan-JAK inhibitor, 5-10 mg twice daily. The source material was CD8+ T cells sorted from blood, sampled at week 4, from a patient treated with tofacitinib. These receptors were obtained from a human donor with alopecia areata.

This chain's CDR3 is CSVEAGGINEQFF. The CDR3 coding sequence is TGCAGCGTTGAAGCGGGGGGGATCAATGAGCAGTTCTTC. The rearrangement uses TRBV29-1 and TRBJ2-1, with TRBD2 matching over 8 bases. Germline V CDR1 and CDR2: SQVTM, ANQGSEA. The CDR3 is 13 residues long. Trimming took 1 base from V and 6 from J; bases not matched to a gene: 2.

CDR3 nucleotide sequence: TGTGCCAGCAGCCTTAGCGTTGGATTTGCCGAGCAGTACTTC. Its protein product is CASSLSVGFAEQYF. The chain recombines TRBV7-9 with TRBJ2-7; TRBD2 might be the D (5 bases). V lost 5 bases, J lost 6 bases, and 17 bases lay in between. The CDR3 is 14 residues long. CDR1 SEHNR and CDR2 FQNEAQ come from the germline V gene (reference sequence). Combining the CDR3 with reference TRBV7-9 and TRBJ2-7 gives the whole variable domain DTGVSQNPRHKITKRGQNVTFRCDPISEHNRLYWYRQTLGQGPEFLTYFQNEAQLEKSRLLSDRFSAERPKGSFSTLEIQRTEQGDSAMYLCASSLSVGFAEQYFGPGTRLTVT.

The genes are TRBV29-1 and TRBJ2-2, with 10 bases that match TRBD2. The CDR3 is 18 amino acids. Losses at the gene ends were 7 bases for V and 3 bases for J; bases not matched to a gene: 17. From germline, CDR1 is SQVTM and CDR2 ANQGSEA. The CDR3 nucleotides are TGCAGCGCCCTTCTTGGAAGCGGGGGGGCTATGGACACCGGGGAGCTGTTTTTT. It translates to CSALLGSGGAMDTGELFF.

The V call is TRBV7-2, the J call TRBJ2-2, with D hard to call. There are 16 residues in the CDR3. Germline CDR1 SGHTA, CDR2 FQGNSA. Deletions cut 0 bases from V and 2 bases from J, with 10 bases between. CDR3 bases: TGTGCCAGCAGCTTAGCGCGGAACCCAAACACCGGGGAGCTGTTTTTT. It translates to CASSLARNPNTGELFF.

This chain joins TRBV30 and TRBJ1-1; D unresolved. The V and J ends lost 1 base and 7 bases respectively, with 16 bases between them. This CDR3 has 14 amino acids. Germline CDR1 is GTSNPN and CDR2 is SVGIG (reference sequence). CDR3 bases: TGTGCCTGGAGTGCATTTCTGGCAGATTTTGAAGCTTTCTTT. Its translation is CAWSAFLADFEAFF.

This sequence joins TRBV29-1 and TRBJ2-5; D is possibly TRBD1 (6 bases). V was cut by 3 bases and J by 0 bases, with 8 bases left in between. The CDR3 runs to 13 residues. The germline V gene has CDR1 SQVTM and CDR2 ANQGSEA. The CDR3 spells CSVETGNQETQYF. As DNA, the CDR3 is TGCAGCGTTGAGACAGGAAACCAAGAGACCCAGTACTTC.

This chain joins TRBV5-1 and TRBJ2-3, with D perhaps TRBD1 (6 bases). This CDR3 region has 15 residues. The V end lost 1 base, the J end lost 0 bases, and 9 bases lay between the germline ends. Germline assignment: CDR1 SGHRS and CDR2 YFSETQ. The CDR3 sequence is CASSLTGRSTDTQYF. The CDR3 DNA reads as TGCGCCAGCAGCTTGACAGGGCGAAGCACAGATACGCAGTATTTT.

By share of the sample, this clone is medium-sized. The rearrangement uses TRBV4-1 and TRBJ1-2, with D possibly matching TRBD1 (5 bases). Germline loops: CDR1 MGHRA, CDR2 YSYEKL. V was cut by 2 bases and J by 6 bases, with 13 bases left in between. The CDR3 contains 14 residues. CDR3 sequence reads: CASSQTAGRHGYTF. CDR3 nucleotide sequence: TGCGCCAGCAGCCAAACGGCAGGGAGGCATGGCTACACCTTC.

V is TRBV30 and J is TRBJ1-2, with D possibly matching TRBD1 (5 bases). CDR3 length: 15 amino acids. Germline lookup yields CDR1 GTSNPN and CDR2 SVGIG (reference sequence). V lost 2 bases and J lost 1, with 14 bases in between. The CDR3 reads CAWSPRDLFNYGYTF. The CDR3 DNA follows: TGTGCCTGGAGTCCAAGGGACCTATTTAACTATGGCTACACCTTC.

This chain joins TRBV4-3 and TRBJ2-7, with 7 bases aligning to TRBD1. Germline V gene data show CDR1 as LGHNA and CDR2 as YSLEER. The CDR3 sequence is 15 residues long. V was pared by 4 bases and J by 0 bases, with 6 bases of the junction left unmatched. CDR3 bases: TGCGCCAGCAGCCGGTCCCGGGACAGCTCCTACGAGCAGTACTTC. Its translation: CASSRSRDSSYEQYF.

V gene TRBV6-1 combines with J gene TRBJ1-1; D possibly corresponds to TRBD1 (6 bases). The CDR3 extends over 11 amino acids. The germline V and J ends were trimmed by 10 bases and 5 bases, with 11 bases remaining between them. Germline V lookup: CDR1 MNHNS, CDR2 SASEGT. The CDR3 loop is CATGDRTEAFF. In DNA form, the CDR3 reads TGTGCCACAGGGGATAGGACTGAAGCTTTCTTT.

The rearrangement links TRBV30 to TRBJ2-3, with 11 bases aligning to TRBD2. V was clipped by 0 bases and J by 3 bases; unmatched bases: 5. Germline values: CDR1 GTSNPN, CDR2 SVGIG (reference sequence). The CDR3 consists of 16 residues. CDR3 sequence: CAWSVGASGGTDTQYF. CDR3 DNA sequence: TGTGCCTGGAGTGTAGGGGCTAGCGGGGGGACAGATACGCAGTATTTT.

This rearrangement joins TRBV27 to TRBJ2-3; possibly TRBD1 for D (6 bases). This CDR3 comprises 17 residues. Trimming removed 0 bases from V and 4 bases from J, with 17 bases in between. CDR1 and CDR2 (germline): MNHEY, SMNVEV (reference sequence). This chain's CDR3 is CASSLSIRGSLSDTQYF. The CDR3, as DNA: TGTGCCAGCAGTTTATCTATAAGGGGGTCTCTTTCAGATACGCAGTATTTT.

This clone was counted between two and nine times. The CDR3 loop is CASSPDREQYF. The CDR3 coding sequence is TGTGCCAGCAGCCCGGACAGAGAGCAGTACTTC. The chain is built from TRBV7-2 and TRBJ2-7, with D possibly being TRBD1 (6 bases). CDR1 is SGHTA, CDR2 FQGNSA, per germline. V was clipped by 5 bases and J by 7 bases, with 9 bases between them. The CDR3 spans 11 residues.

A single count supports this clone. The chain is built from TRBV29-1 and TRBJ2-5, with D perhaps matching TRBD1 (6 bases). The V gene lost 4 bases and the J gene lost 5 bases, with 20 bases spanning the gap. CDR3 length: 15 residues. Germline V lookup: CDR1 SQVTM, CDR2 ANQGSEA. CDR3 in amino acids: CSVVIGGDSSETQYF. In DNA, the CDR3 is TGCAGCGTTGTAATTGGGGGCGATTCTTCGGAGACCCAGTACTTC.

In DNA, the CDR3 is TGTGCCAGCAGCCTGAGGGGACAGGATCACGAGCAGTACTTC. It specifies CASSLRGQDHEQYF. J is TRBJ2-7 and V is TRBV7-6; 8 bases are a match to TRBD1. Germline trimming cut 5 bases from V and 5 bases from J; bases unmatched to any gene: 8. Germline CDR1 and CDR2: SGHVS and FNYEAQ. This CDR3 has 14 amino acids.

CDR3 loop: CASREGSNTEAFF. CDR3 coding DNA: TGCGCCAGCAGGGAGGGGTCGAACACTGAAGCTTTCTTT. The chain links TRBV5-1 to TRBJ1-1, with D maybe TRBD1 (5 bases). The V end was cut by 5 bases, the J end by 1 base, with 9 bases between. Germline CDR1 is SGHRS and CDR2 is YFSETQ. The CDR3 length is 13 residues.

The V gene is TRBV30, the J gene TRBJ2-4; TRBD1 matches at 7 bases. Losses at the gene ends were 5 bases for V and 4 bases for J; bases not matched to a gene: 8. The CDR3 contains 14 residues. The germline CDR1 and CDR2 sequences are GTSNPN and SVGIG (reference sequence). The DNA of the CDR3 is TGTGCCTGGGCCAACGGGACAGTGAAAAACATTCAGTACTTC. Protein product: CAWANGTVKNIQYF.

The chain links TRBV29-1 to TRBJ1-1; tentatively, D is TRBD1 (5 bases). This CDR3 comprises 12 residues. V lost 0 bases, J lost 7 bases, and 9 bases lay in between. Germline V CDR1 and CDR2: SQVTM, ANQGSEA. Here the CDR3 DNA reads TGCAGCGTTGAAGATGGGACGGTTGAAGCTTTCTTT. This gives the protein CSVEDGTVEAFF.

The J gene is TRBJ1-2, the V gene TRBV9; TRBD1 agrees at 7 bases. V trimming: 4 bases; J trimming: 8 bases; junction bases outside the gene matches: 5. Germline V gene data show CDR1 as SGDLS and CDR2 as YYNGEE. CDR3 length equals 12 residues. CDR3 in amino acids: CASSPQGDGYTF. The CDR3 DNA reads as TGTGCCAGCAGCCCGCAGGGGGACGGCTACACCTTC. Filled out from reference TRBV9 and TRBJ1-2, the complete variable domain reads DSGVTQTPKHLITATGQRVTLRCSPRSGDLSVYWYQQSLDQGLQFLIQYYNGEERAKGNILERFSAQQFPDLHSELNLSSLELGDSALYFCASSPQGDGYTFGSGTRLTVV.

A single count supports this clone. V and J are TRBV30 and TRBJ2-1; D gene unclear. The CDR3 loop spans 12 amino acids. V gave up 0 bases and J gave up 7 bases, with 7 bases separating them. Germline V gene data show CDR1 as GTSNPN and CDR2 as SVGIG (reference sequence). The CDR3, as DNA: TGTGCCTGGAGTGTACCTAGTAATGAGCAGTTCTTC. Its translation is CAWSVPSNEQFF. Full variable domain (outside the CDR3, taken from reference TRBV30 and TRBJ2-1): SQTIHQWPATLVQPVGSPLSLECTVEGTSNPNLYWYRQAAGRGLQLLFYSVGIGQISSEVPQNLSASRPQDRQFILSSKKLLLSDSGFYLCAWSVPSNEQFFGPGTRLTVL.

V gene TRBV30 combines with J gene TRBJ1-1; D is undetermined. Germline-derived CDR1 and CDR2 are GTSNPN and SVGIG (reference sequence). The V end lost 8 bases, the J end lost 1 base, and 14 bases lay between the germline ends. The CDR3 totals 13 residues. CDR3 protein: CAGQRGANTEAFF. The CDR3 DNA sequence: TGTGCCGGGCAGCGGGGAGCGAACACTGAAGCTTTCTTT.

This sequence joins TRBV20-1 and TRBJ2-5; D is unresolved. This CDR3 comprises 8 residues. Per germline, CDR1 DFQATT and CDR2 SNEGSKA (reference sequence). The V end lost 6 bases, the J end lost 12 bases, and 8 bases lay between the germline ends. This CDR3 reads CSAGAKYF. As DNA, the CDR3 is TGCAGTGCCGGAGCCAAGTACTTC.

This clone was counted ten times or more. At the DNA level, this CDR3 is encoded by other sequences in the same sample as well. The chain is built from TRBV7-2 and TRBJ2-7; D call uncertain. This CDR3 contains 13 residues. The V and J ends lost 1 base and 0 bases respectively, with 4 bases between them. In germline, CDR1 is SGHTA, CDR2 FQGNSA. The DNA for the CDR3 is TGTGCCAGCAGCTTAGACCCCTCCTACGAGCAGTACTTC. Amino acids: CASSLDPSYEQYF.

This chain connects TRBV27 to TRBJ1-6, with TRBD1 identical over 10 bases. After removal of 0 bases from V and 6 bases from J, the junction contained 5 bases not matched to a gene. This CDR3 has 17 amino acids. Germline CDR1 is MNHEY and CDR2 is SMNVEV (reference sequence). Written as DNA, the CDR3 is TGTGCCAGCAGTTTATCCCCCGGGACAGGGGCTAATTCACCCCTCCACTTT. It translates to CASSLSPGTGANSPLHF.

V usage is TRBV7-2 and J usage is TRBJ2-5; D is unresolved. The CDR3 runs 14 residues. Trimming left V 0 bases short and J 2 bases short, with 7 bases between. Germline-derived CDR1 and CDR2 are SGHTA and FQGNSA. The CDR3 loop is CASSLAVGQETQYF. The CDR3 DNA reads as TGTGCCAGCAGCTTAGCAGTAGGTCAAGAGACCCAGTACTTC.

This rearrangement joins TRBV19 to TRBJ1-3, with 7 bases fitting TRBD1. This CDR3 comprises 16 residues. Germline V gene data show CDR1 as LNHDA and CDR2 as SQIVND (reference sequence). The J segment lost 3 bases and the V segment lost 3 bases, leaving 8 bases of the junction unmatched. The CDR3 bases are TGTGCCAGTAGTATCACTGTGGACAGGATTGGAAACACCATATATTTT. It specifies CASSITVDRIGNTIYF. Full variable domain (remainder filled in from reference TRBV19 and TRBJ1-3): DGGITQSPKYLFRKEGQNVTLSCEQNLNHDAMYWYRQDPGQGLRLIYYSQIVNDFQKGDIAEGYSVSREKKESFPLTVTSAQKNPTAFYLCASSITVDRIGNTIYFGEGSWLTVV.

This sequence joins TRBV7-8 and TRBJ1-1; a possible D gene is TRBD1 (5 bases). V gave up 5 bases and J gave up 10 bases, with 23 bases separating them. Germline V CDR1 and CDR2: SGHVS, FQNEAQ. This CDR3 region has 15 residues. The CDR3 loop reads CASSEVPSGRDAAFF. The CDR3 coding sequence is TGTGCCAGCAGCGAGGTTCCGTCAGGGAGAGACGCAGCTTTCTTT.